This T cell receptor beta chain was found in a study of blood T cell repertoires in COVID-19. Looking at the study overall: The samples span acute and convalescent COVID-19 from the United States, Italy and Spain.

The germline CDR1 and CDR2 sequences are LNHDA and SQIVND (reference sequence). There are 12 residues in the CDR3. V dropped 2 bases and J dropped 7 bases, with 5 bases sitting between them. Original analysis: Reference gene primer amplification yielded estimated nucleated cell counts. TCRdb keeps only in-frame clones here, not all; method: immunoSEQ multiplex PCR. The V and J calls and clone size are taken from that table; D and trimming were inferred from the DNA. The data contain around 250,000 clones, around 83% of them seen just once; the ten biggest clones take up around 6%. This TCR derives from a man of 80 years or more with acute or convalescent COVID-19. This chain joins TRBV19 and TRBJ2-2; D remains unclear. Material for sequencing was peripheral blood. This chain's CDR3 is CASSILRGELFF. The CDR3 coding sequence is TGTGCCAGTAGTATACTTCGCGGGGAGCTGTTTTTT.